This T cell receptor (beta chain) was identified in a study of shared clonotypes between healthy human individuals. Broader study findings: Rarefaction revealed incomplete sorted-subset sequencing despite large depth.

Naive CD8 isolation took CD45RO-negative cells positively selected for CCR7 and excluded terminally differentiated effector memory CD45RA+ cells. Germline lookup yields CDR1 SGDLS and CDR2 YYNGEE. The CDR3 runs to 15 residues. V shed 4 bases and J shed 2 bases, with 13 bases lying between them. Using immunoSEQ multiplex PCR, the repertoire was profiled, and TCRdb retains in-frame clones only, with some absent. Counted here are about 2 million clones, about 95% occurring once; the ten biggest clones make up 0.95% to 1.5%. Remarks on this clone: Its specificity is not known.

The chain is built from TRBV9 and TRBJ2-1, with TRBD2 as a possible D gene (7 bases). The source material was naive CD8+ T cells sorted from blood. This TCR was sampled from a man aged 18 to 30 in good health. Written as DNA, the CDR3 is TGTGCCAGCAGCTCAGAAGGGGGGGCCTACAATGAGCAGTTCTTC. Its translation: CASSSEGGAYNEQFF.